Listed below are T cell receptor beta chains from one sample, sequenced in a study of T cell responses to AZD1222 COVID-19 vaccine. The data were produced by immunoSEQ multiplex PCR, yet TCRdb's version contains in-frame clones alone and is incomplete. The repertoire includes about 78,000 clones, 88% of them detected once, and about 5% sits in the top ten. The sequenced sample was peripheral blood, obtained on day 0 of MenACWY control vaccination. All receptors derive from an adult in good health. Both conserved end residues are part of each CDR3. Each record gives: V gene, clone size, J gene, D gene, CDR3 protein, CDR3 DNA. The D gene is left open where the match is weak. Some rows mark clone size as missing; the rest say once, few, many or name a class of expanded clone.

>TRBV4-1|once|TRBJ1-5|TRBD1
CASSQDRDRSQPQHF
TGCGCCAGCAGCCAAGACCGGGACAGAAGTCAGCCCCAGCATTTT
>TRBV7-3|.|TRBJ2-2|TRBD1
CASSSPGDRSTLNTGELFF
TGTGCCAGCAGCTCCCCCGGGGACAGGTCCACCCTGAACACCGGGGAGCTGTTTTTT
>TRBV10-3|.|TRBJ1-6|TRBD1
CAISGGTGVVESLHF
TGTGCCATCAGTGGCGGGACAGGGGTCGTTGAGTCCCTCCACTTT
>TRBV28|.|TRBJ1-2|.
CASSLTLARSGGYTF
TGTGCCAGCAGTCTGACGCTCGCCCGCTCGGGCGGCTACACCTTC
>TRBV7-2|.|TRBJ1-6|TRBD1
CASSLDPFGTGGSPLHF
TGTGCCAGCAGCTTAGACCCCTTTGGGACAGGGGGCTCACCCCTCCACTTT
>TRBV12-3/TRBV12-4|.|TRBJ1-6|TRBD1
CASSGTDNSPLHF
TGTGCCAGCAGTGGGACAGATAATTCACCCCTCCACTTT
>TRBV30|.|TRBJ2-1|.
CAWSVEYLPNEQFF
TGTGCCTGGAGTGTAGAGTACCTACCCAATGAGCAGTTCTTC
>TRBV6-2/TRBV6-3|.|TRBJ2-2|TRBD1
CASSFRTGGNTGELFF
TGTGCCAGCAGCTTCCGGACAGGGGGAAACACCGGGGAGCTGTTTTTT
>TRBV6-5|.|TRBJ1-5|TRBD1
CASSYSGQGNQPQHF
TGTGCCAGCAGTTACTCGGGACAGGGAAACCAGCCCCAGCATTTT
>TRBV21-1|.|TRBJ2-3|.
CASSNPSSGRSGGTDTQYF
TGTGCCAGCAGCAATCCCTCTAGCGGGCGATCTGGGGGCACAGATACGCAGTATTTT
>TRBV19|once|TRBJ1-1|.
CASSIKGGGTEAFF
TGTGCCAGTAGTATCAAGGGGGGCGGAACTGAAGCTTTCTTT
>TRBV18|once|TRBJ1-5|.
CASSPRGGSNQPQHF
TGTGCCAGCTCACCACGGGGTGGTAGCAATCAGCCCCAGCATTTT
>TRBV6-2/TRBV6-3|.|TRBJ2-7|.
CASSYSSLYEQYF
TGTGCCAGCAGTTACTCTTCGCTCTACGAGCAGTACTTC